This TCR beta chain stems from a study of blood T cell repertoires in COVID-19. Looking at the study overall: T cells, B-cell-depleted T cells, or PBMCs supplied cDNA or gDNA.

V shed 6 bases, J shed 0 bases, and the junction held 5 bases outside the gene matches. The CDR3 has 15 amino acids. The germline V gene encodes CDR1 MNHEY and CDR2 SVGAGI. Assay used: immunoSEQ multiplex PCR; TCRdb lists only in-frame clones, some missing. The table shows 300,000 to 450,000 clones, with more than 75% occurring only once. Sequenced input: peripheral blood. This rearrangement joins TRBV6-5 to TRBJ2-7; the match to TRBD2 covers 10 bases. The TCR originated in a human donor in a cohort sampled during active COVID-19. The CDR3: CASSSIAGGSYEQYF. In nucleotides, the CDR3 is TGTGCCAGCAGCTCCATAGCGGGGGGCTCCTACGAGCAGTACTTC.